This T cell receptor beta chain was recorded in a study of blood T cell repertoires in COVID-19. Whole-study context: Collection of acute and convalescent COVID-19 samples took place in the United States, Italy and Spain.

As processed by the authors: Estimation of nucleated cell counts was performed using reference gene primer amplification. The method was immunoSEQ multiplex PCR; TCRdb's version includes in-frame clones alone and lacks a portion of them. The V and J calls and clone size are taken from that table; D and trimming were inferred from the DNA. The data contain 20,000 to 30,000 clones, roughly 80% of them singletons. Per the germline V gene, CDR1 is SGHTA and CDR2 is FQGNSA. J gave up 2 bases and V 3 bases, and 7 bases lay outside the gene matches. The length of the CDR3 is 15 residues. This chain connects TRBV7-2 to TRBJ2-7; 7 bases agree with TRBD2. This clonotype was sampled from a human donor in a cohort sampled during active COVID-19. The sample was peripheral blood. The CDR3 here is CASSFYSGTTYEQYF. CDR3 bases: TGTGCCAGCAGCTTCTATTCCGGGACTACCTACGAGCAGTACTTC.